This entry describes one TCR beta chain. It lacks a known antigen. One base away there is no much larger clone; base qualities are not given. Ficoll-Paque density gradient centrifugation was used to isolate PBMCs. TCRdb names Illumina NovaSeq 6000 as the instrument used. TCRalpha and TCRbeta cDNA libraries were constructed by 5'RACE with constant-segment primers, with sample barcodes and unique molecular identifiers being introduced. Trizol reagent was used to extract RNA from every sample. Libraries were amplified in two PCR steps, with a second sample barcode and Illumina TruSeq adapters added in the second step. Libraries were sequenced on an Illumina NovaSeq with 2 x 150 bp paired-end reads. In the authors' own workflow: Reads were demultiplexed and collapsed into UMI-guided consensus sequences with migec v1.2.7. Using mixcr v2.1.11, the UMI consensuses were aligned to TRA and TRB V and J templates and assembled into clonotypes. A clonotype was counted as expanded or contracted only when both edgeR and NoisET called the clonotype significant, with the noise models trained on biological replicates. For edgeR calls, a false discovery rate-adjusted p below 0.01 and a log2 fold-change threshold of 1 were applied. As an exploratory analysis of dynamics, max-normalized trajectories of the 1000 most abundant clonotypes were examined with PCA combined with hierarchical clustering. Each responding clone was given a CD4 or CD8 phenotype based on the CD4+ and CD8+ repertoires, which had been sequenced separately. In-frame beta chains were kept once TCRdb had trimmed the public reads at Q25 with fastp and called clones with MiXCR. Rows matching on CDR3 protein sequence are summarized as one entry with the most common DNA and genes. The V and J calls shown here were made by TCRdb, not taken from the authors' results. The sample table shows approximately 290,000 distinct CDR3 sequences, and around 8% are seen once. In total, the top ten clones hold about 20% of the sample.

These data come from a study of T-cell memory formation after mild COVID-19 (dated by TCRdb to 2020 to 2023). General notes on the study: TCR sequence clusters from the two donors were found to be largely donor specific. In a couple of donors, T-cell clones that expanded and contracted after mild COVID-19 were tracked by sequencing TCRalpha and TCRbeta repertoires over time. The cohort comprised two young, previously healthy adult volunteers, one female and one male. Points the paper makes about the study in general: Some responding clones were detected in pre-infection memory, which suggested that pre-existing cross-reactive memory T cells had joined the SARS-CoV-2 response. Clones contracting from day 15 to 85 had balanced CD4/CD8 phenotypes, while a second wave expanding from day 15 to 37 was biased towards CD4+. Contracting CD4+ clones appeared mostly in the CM and EM memory subsets, whereas CD8+ clones were enriched in EMRA. Only a couple of mild cases were covered by the study, and larger cohorts that include severe cases with pre-infection samples were considered necessary. SARS-CoV-2 specificity of the second-wave clones peaking on day 37 was not confirmed.

Including the terminal cysteine and phenylalanine, the CDR3 comprises 13 residues. The read is trimmed to its CDR3 DNA, 39 bases read in frame from base 1. Cut back by 3 bases and 9 bases, the V and J ends lie 12 bases apart. CDR1 is given as SGDLS and CDR2 as YYNGEE, both from the germline V gene. Specimen: PBMCs or a T cell subset sorted from them (not recorded which). The V and J genes are TRBV9 and TRBJ2-2, and the D gene may be TRBD2, 5 bases matching. This clonotype originated in a man younger than 35 who had mild COVID-19 (a few samples of this study predate the infection). The sample titles of this study are shuffled in the database, so cell type and time point are left out; the donor was told from shared clones. Read as DNA, the sequence is TGTGCCAGCAGCGCGAACGGGGTCCGGGAGCTGTTTTTT. Translated, it reads CASSANGVRELFF.